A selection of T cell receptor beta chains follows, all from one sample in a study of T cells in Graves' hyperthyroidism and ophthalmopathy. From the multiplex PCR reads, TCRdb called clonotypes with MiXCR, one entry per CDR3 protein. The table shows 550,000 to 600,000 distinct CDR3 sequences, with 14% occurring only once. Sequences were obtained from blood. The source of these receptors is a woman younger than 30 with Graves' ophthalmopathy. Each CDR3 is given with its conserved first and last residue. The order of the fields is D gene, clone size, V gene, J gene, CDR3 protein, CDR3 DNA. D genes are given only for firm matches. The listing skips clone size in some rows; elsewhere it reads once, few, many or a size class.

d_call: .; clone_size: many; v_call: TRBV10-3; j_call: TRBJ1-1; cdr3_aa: CAISDADGGPLNTEAFF; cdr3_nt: TGTGCCATCAGTGACGCCGACGGGGGCCCCCTGAACACTGAAGCTTTCTTT
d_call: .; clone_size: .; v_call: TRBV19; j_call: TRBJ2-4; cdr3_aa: CASSTAEGFGIQYF; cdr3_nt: TGTGCCAGTAGTACGGCCGAGGGGTTCGGCATTCAGTACTTC
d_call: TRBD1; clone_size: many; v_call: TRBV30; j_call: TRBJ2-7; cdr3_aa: CAWGQGAGEQYF; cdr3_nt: TGTGCCTGGGGACAGGGGGCTGGGGAGCAGTACTTC
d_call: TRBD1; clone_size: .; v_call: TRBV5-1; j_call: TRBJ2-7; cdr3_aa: CASSDPGTGAYEQYF; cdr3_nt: TGCGCCAGCTCCGATCCCGGGACAGGGGCCTACGAGCAGTACTTC
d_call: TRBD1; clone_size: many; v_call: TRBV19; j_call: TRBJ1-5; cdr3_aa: CASSTDRARDQPQHF; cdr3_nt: TGTGCCAGTAGTACAGACAGGGCTAGGGATCAGCCCCAGCATTTT
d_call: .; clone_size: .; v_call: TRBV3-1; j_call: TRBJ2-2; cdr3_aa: CASSQEVYLTATGELFF; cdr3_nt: TGTGCCAGCAGCCAAGAAGTTTATCTGACAGCTACCGGGGAGCTGTTTTTT
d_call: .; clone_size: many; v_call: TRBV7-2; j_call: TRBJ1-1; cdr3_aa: CASSSPGGIAEAFF; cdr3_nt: TGTGCCAGCAGTTCCCCGGGGGGGATAGCTGAAGCTTTCTTT
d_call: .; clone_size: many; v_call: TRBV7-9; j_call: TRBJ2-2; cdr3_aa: CASSLATYTGELFF; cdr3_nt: TGTGCCAGCAGCTTAGCCACATACACCGGGGAGCTGTTTTTT
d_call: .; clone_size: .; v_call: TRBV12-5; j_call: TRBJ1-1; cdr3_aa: CASALTQNTEAFF; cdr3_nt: TGTGCTAGTGCCTTGACACAGAACACTGAAGCTTTCTTT
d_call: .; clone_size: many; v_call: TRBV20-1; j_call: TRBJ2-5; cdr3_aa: CSAVRGQETQYF; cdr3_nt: TGCAGTGCGGTACGGGGACAAGAGACCCAGTACTTC
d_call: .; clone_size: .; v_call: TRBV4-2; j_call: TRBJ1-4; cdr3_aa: CASSQKKGVNEKLFF; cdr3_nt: TGTGCCAGCAGCCAGAAGAAAGGGGTGAATGAAAAACTGTTTTTT
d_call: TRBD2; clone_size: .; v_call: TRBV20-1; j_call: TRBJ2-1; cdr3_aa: CSASGTSAYNEQFF; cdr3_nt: TGCAGTGCTAGCGGGACTAGCGCATACAATGAGCAGTTCTTC
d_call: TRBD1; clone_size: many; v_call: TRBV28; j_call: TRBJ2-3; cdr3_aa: CASSPLGNRGARTDTQYF; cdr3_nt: TGTGCCAGCAGCCCCCTGGGGAACAGGGGCGCGCGCACAGATACGCAGTATTTT